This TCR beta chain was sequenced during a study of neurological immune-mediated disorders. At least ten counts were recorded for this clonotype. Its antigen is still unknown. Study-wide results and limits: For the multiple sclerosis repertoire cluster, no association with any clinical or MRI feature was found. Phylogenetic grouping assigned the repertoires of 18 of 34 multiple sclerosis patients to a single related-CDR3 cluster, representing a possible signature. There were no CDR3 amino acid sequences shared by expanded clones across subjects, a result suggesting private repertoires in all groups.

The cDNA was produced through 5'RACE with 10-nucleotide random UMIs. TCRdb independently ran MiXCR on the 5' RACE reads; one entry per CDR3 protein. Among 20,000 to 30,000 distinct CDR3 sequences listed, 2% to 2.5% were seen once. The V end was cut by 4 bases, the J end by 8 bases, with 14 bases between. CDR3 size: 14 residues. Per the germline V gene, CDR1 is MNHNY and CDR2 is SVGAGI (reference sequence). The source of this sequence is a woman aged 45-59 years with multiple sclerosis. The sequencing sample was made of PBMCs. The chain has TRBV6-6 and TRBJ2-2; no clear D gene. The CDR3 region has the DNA TGTGCCAGCAGTTGGATGGACCCTAGGGGGGAGCTGTTTTTT. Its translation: CASSWMDPRGELFF.